The rows below give T cell receptor beta chains drawn from one sample of a study of shared clonotypes between healthy human individuals. Generated by immunoSEQ multiplex PCR, the TCRdb table keeps only in-frame clones and is missing some. The sample lists approximately 98,000 clones, about 70% occurring once. The sample consisted of memory CD8+ T cells sorted from blood. The receptors stem from a woman aged 30 to 39 in good health. Both conserved end residues are part of each CDR3. A D gene is named only where the DNA matches it firmly. The listing skips clone size in some rows; elsewhere it reads once, few, many or a size class.

clone_size j_call v_call d_call cdr3_aa cdr3_nt
once TRBJ2-5 TRBV5-4 NA CASSTGPRETQYF TGTGCCAGTTCTACGGGTCCTAGGGAGACCCAGTACTTC
few TRBJ2-7 TRBV28 NA CASSGTRVEQYF TGTGCCAGCAGCGGGACTCGCGTCGAGCAGTACTTC
once TRBJ2-1 TRBV5-1 TRBD2 CASSVDPLAGFYNEQFF TGCGCCAGCAGCGTCGACCCCCTAGCGGGATTCTACAATGAGCAGTTCTTC
NA TRBJ2-6 TRBV5-1 TRBD1 CASSFSRDRGRGSGANVLTF TGCGCCAGCAGCTTCTCGAGGGACAGGGGGCGGGGCTCTGGGGCCAACGTCCTGACTTTC
few TRBJ2-7 TRBV15 NA CATSRVREPHEQYF TGTGCCACCAGCAGAGTACGGGAACCCCACGAGCAGTACTTC
NA TRBJ2-7 TRBV28 NA CASSFGPPSPLELAAGHSYEQYF TGTGCCAGCAGTTTTGGACCCCCCTCGCCTCTCGAACTAGCCGCGGGCCACTCCTACGAGCAGTACTTC
NA TRBJ2-7 TRBV6-6 TRBD1 CASIPWDRNIPYEQYF TGTGCCAGCATACCATGGGACAGAAACATCCCCTACGAGCAGTACTTC
NA TRBJ2-1 TRBV5-1 TRBD2 CASSSHVGTSANEQFF TGCGCCAGCAGCTCCCATGTCGGGACTAGCGCTAATGAGCAGTTCTTC
NA TRBJ2-7 TRBV4-1 TRBD2 CASSPLAGVLYEQYF TGCGCCAGCAGCCCGCTAGCGGGCGTTCTATACGAGCAGTACTTC
NA TRBJ2-7 TRBV5-6 TRBD2 CASSDRTSGIYEQYF TGTGCCAGCAGCGACAGGACTAGCGGGATCTACGAGCAGTACTTC
NA TRBJ2-7 TRBV10-3 TRBD1 CAISESGTGYEQYF TGTGCCATCAGTGAATCCGGGACAGGTTACGAGCAGTACTTC
NA TRBJ2-3 TRBV18 NA CASSVDYLSTDTQYF TGTGCCAGCTCAGTGGACTACTTAAGCACAGATACGCAGTATTTT
NA TRBJ2-7 TRBV9 TRBD2 CASTPGTSLYEQYF TGTGCCAGCACCCCCGGGACTAGTCTCTACGAGCAGTACTTC
NA TRBJ2-1 TRBV6-4 NA CASSGLAGSVDEQFF TGTGCCAGCAGTGGTCTGGCCGGGAGTGTAGATGAGCAGTTCTTC
NA TRBJ2-1 TRBV19 NA CASSRLGVRNEQFF TGTGCCAGTAGTAGACTAGGGGTCCGGAATGAGCAGTTCTTC
few TRBJ2-1 TRBV7-9 NA CASSLEGIYNEQFF TGTGCCAGCAGCTTAGAAGGGATATACAATGAGCAGTTCTTC
once TRBJ2-1 TRBV7-8 NA CASSRIPGAGEQFF TGTGCCAGCAGCCGAATTCCGGGGGCCGGGGAGCAGTTCTTC
NA TRBJ2-1 TRBV6-1 NA CASSEAEGSYNEQFF TGTGCCAGCAGTGAGGCGGAAGGGTCCTACAATGAGCAGTTCTTC
NA TRBJ1-1 TRBV5-1 NA CASSLERSMNTEAFF TGCGCCAGCAGCTTGGAGCGCAGCATGAACACTGAAGCTTTCTTT
NA TRBJ2-2 TRBV9 TRBD2 CASSGTSGMPGELFF TGTGCCAGCAGCGGGACTAGCGGGATGCCCGGGGAGCTGTTTTTT
NA TRBJ1-6 TRBV6-5 TRBD1 CASSRTGYNSPLHF TGTGCCAGCAGTAGGACAGGTTATAATTCACCCCTCCACTTT
NA TRBJ2-5 TRBV25-1 TRBD2 CASRGGQRNQETQYF TGTGCCAGCAGGGGAGGGCAGAGGAACCAAGAGACCCAGTACTTC
few TRBJ2-7 TRBV11-3 NA CASSSTGYEQYF TGTGCCAGCAGCTCGACAGGATACGAGCAGTACTTC
NA TRBJ2-3 TRBV27 TRBD2 CASSPRTSGMRDTQYF TGTGCCAGCAGTCCACGGACTAGCGGGATGAGGGATACGCAGTATTTT
many TRBJ2-2 TRBV11-2 NA CASRLTGELFF TGTGCCAGCAGGCTCACCGGGGAGCTGTTTTTT
few TRBJ1-1 TRBV27 NA CASSVGVGTEAFF TGTGCCAGCAGTGTTGGGGTTGGCACTGAAGCTTTCTTT
NA TRBJ2-7 TRBV7-9 NA CASSLAQGTLYEQYF TGTGCCAGCAGCTTAGCCCAGGGTACCCTCTACGAGCAGTACTTC
NA TRBJ1-1 TRBV19 NA CASSTGPDFNTEAFF TGTGCCAGTAGTACGGGACCTGATTTCAACACTGAAGCTTTCTTT
once TRBJ2-3 TRBV2 NA CASSEGITDTQYF TGTGCCAGCAGTGAAGGGATTACAGATACGCAGTATTTT
many TRBJ2-7 TRBV2 NA CASSAGFAYEQYF TGTGCCAGCAGTGCAGGTTTTGCCTACGAGCAGTACTTC
NA TRBJ1-4 TRBV9 NA CASSPRQHFNEKLFF TGTGCCAGCAGCCCCCGACAACATTTTAATGAAAAACTGTTTTTT
NA TRBJ2-7 TRBV7-9 NA CASSGGPAYEQYF TGTGCCAGCAGCGGGGGACCAGCCTACGAGCAGTACTTC
few TRBJ1-2 TRBV25-1 TRBD1 CASAPGTGLLGYTF TGTGCCAGCGCCCCCGGGACAGGTCTGCTGGGCTACACCTTC
few TRBJ2-7 TRBV2 NA CASMQLGSDEQYF TGTGCCAGCATGCAACTAGGCAGCGACGAGCAGTACTTC
NA TRBJ1-5 TRBV27 NA CASSLRAGSGQPQHF TGTGCCAGCAGTTTAAGGGCAGGGAGTGGGCAGCCCCAGCATTTT
many TRBJ2-6 TRBV6-4 NA CASSDSPDAGANVLTF TGTGCCAGCAGTGACTCCCCGGACGCTGGGGCCAACGTCCTGACTTTC
NA TRBJ2-5 TRBV6-1 TRBD2 CASSATSGDGGTQYF TGTGCCAGCAGCGCTACTAGCGGGGATGGGGGGACCCAGTACTTC
NA TRBJ2-3 TRBV6-5 TRBD2 CASSYGAGAPDTQYF TGTGCCAGCAGTTATGGTGCGGGAGCCCCAGATACGCAGTATTTT
once TRBJ2-5 TRBV2 NA CASRGQGETQYF TGTGCCAGCAGAGGACAAGGAGAGACCCAGTACTTC
NA TRBJ2-7 TRBV11-2 TRBD2 CASSVGLAGGLSYEQYF TGTGCCAGCAGCGTGGGACTAGCGGGAGGTCTTTCCTACGAGCAGTACTTC
few TRBJ1-5 TRBV9 NA CASSEDGQYQPQHF TGTGCCAGCAGCGAGGATGGACAGTACCAGCCCCAGCATTTT
NA TRBJ2-7 TRBV5-5 NA CASSISGYEQYF TGTGCCAGCAGCATTTCAGGCTACGAGCAGTACTTC
NA TRBJ2-7 TRBV5-4 NA CASSSEGTVSYEQYF TGTGCCAGCAGCTCGGAGGGGACTGTATCCTACGAGCAGTACTTC
few TRBJ2-3 TRBV6-4 NA CASSRGGGTDTQYF TGTGCCAGCAGTCGAGGAGGAGGCACAGATACGCAGTATTTT
NA TRBJ1-4 TRBV7-6 TRBD1 CASSKGTGDEKLFF TGTGCCAGCAGCAAGGGGACAGGGGATGAAAAACTGTTTTTT
few TRBJ2-7 TRBV6-1 NA CASSELTTPSYEQYF TGTGCCAGCAGTGAACTAACTACCCCTTCCTACGAGCAGTACTTC
NA TRBJ2-7 TRBV9 NA CASSHNRGGDEQYF TGTGCCAGCAGCCATAACAGGGGCGGGGACGAGCAGTACTTC
few TRBJ1-4 TRBV28 NA CASSLVQATNEKLFF TGTGCCAGCAGTTTAGTACAGGCAACTAATGAAAAACTGTTTTTT
NA TRBJ1-2 TRBV7-2 NA CASSVDGYYGYTF TGTGCCAGCAGCGTGGACGGCTACTATGGCTACACCTTC
few TRBJ2-7 TRBV6-1 NA CASSEVVSSYEQYF TGTGCCAGCAGTGAAGTCGTCAGCTCCTACGAGCAGTACTTC
NA TRBJ1-4 TRBV7-2 NA CASSSPTGNEKLFF TGTGCCAGCAGCTCCCCGACAGGAAATGAAAAACTGTTTTTT
NA TRBJ2-7 TRBV28 TRBD2 CASRSVLASTYEQYF TGTGCCAGCAGGTCCGTACTAGCGAGTACCTACGAGCAGTACTTC
NA TRBJ2-3 TRBV27 NA CASSSGASTDTQYF TGTGCCAGCAGCTCTGGTGCTAGCACAGATACGCAGTATTTT